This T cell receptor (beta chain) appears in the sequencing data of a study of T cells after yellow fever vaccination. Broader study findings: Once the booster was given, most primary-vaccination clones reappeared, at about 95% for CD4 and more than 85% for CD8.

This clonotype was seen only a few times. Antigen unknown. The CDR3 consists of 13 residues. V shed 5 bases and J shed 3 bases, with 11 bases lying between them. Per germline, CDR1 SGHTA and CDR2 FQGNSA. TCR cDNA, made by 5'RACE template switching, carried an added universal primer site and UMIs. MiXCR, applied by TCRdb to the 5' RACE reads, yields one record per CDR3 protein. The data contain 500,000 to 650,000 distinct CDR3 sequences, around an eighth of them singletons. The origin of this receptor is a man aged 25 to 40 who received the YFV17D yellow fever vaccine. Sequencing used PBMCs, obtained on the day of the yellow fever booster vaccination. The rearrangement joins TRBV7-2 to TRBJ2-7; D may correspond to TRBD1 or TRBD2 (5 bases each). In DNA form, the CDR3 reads TGTGCCAGCAGCGGGGGAACCTACTACGAGCAGTACTTC. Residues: CASSGGTYYEQYF.